This TCR beta chain was obtained from a study of tumor-infiltrating lymphocytes in primary liver carcinoma. Germline lookup yields CDR1 MNHEY and CDR2 SVGEGT. The CDR3 runs 16 residues. Unsorted whole blood supplied the blood RNA, and germline DNA was isolated too. Of note for this clonotype: Sequence at one end of the junction differs from germline and may be a read error.

Researchers generated TCR beta cDNA from approximately 500 ng of total RNA, relying on a constant-region primer. Libraries for TCR beta were built through three nested multiplex PCR rounds, which together made up a slightly modified ARM-PCR procedure. Each of the first two PCR rounds ran roughly 9 cycles with TRBV1-TRBV30 forward and C-beta reverse primers. TCRdb re-called the multiplex PCR reads with MiXCR, one entry per CDR3 protein. The data show about 320,000 distinct CDR3 sequences, less than 75% seen once. The chain employs TRBV6-2 or TRBV6-3 and TRBJ2-1; 7 bases agree with TRBD1. What was sequenced was peripheral blood. The source of this sequence is a man aged 35 to 55 with primary liver carcinoma and hepatitis B virus infection. The CDR3 nucleotides read TGTACCAGCAGTTACTCAGGACAGGAGGCTTTTTATGAGCAGTTCTTC. It specifies CTSSYSGQEAFYEQFF.